This TCR beta chain is from a study of beta chain features in type 1 diabetes (dated by TCRdb to between 2017 and 2018). For the study in its entirety: Patients and healthy donors did not differ in mean age, gender distribution, total cell number or subset yield. In the study, TCRB repertoires of sorted circulating CD4+ T cell subsets from recently diagnosed type 1 diabetes patients were compared with those of matched healthy donors. A total of 90 million to 120 million sorted cells were examined across all samples, and a strong correlation was observed between cell number per subset and RNA yield. Whereas all 30 or so donors provided naive and central memory subsets, regulatory and stem cell-like memory subsets were isolated from just 8 patients and about 8 healthy donors. Study-level results and caveats: Shorter templates might be favored by PCR, yet because patient and control samples were amplified and corrected together, any such skew would affect both groups equally. Naive, central memory and regulatory TCRB repertoires appeared to be more alike among patients than among healthy donors. Type 1 diabetes patients showed a moderate but significant shortening of TCRB CDR3 length in all four CD4+ subsets. Patients with type 1 diabetes made fewer insertions and deleted more nucleotides at VDJ recombination sites, implying thymic rearrangement abnormalities. Only small numbers of individuals were included in the HLA sub-analyses, which left unresolved whether HLA type had any influence on TCRB rearrangement. Sequencing cDNA rather than genomic DNA could over-represent highly expressing activated cells, although activation and CD3 levels did not differ between groups.

A single peripheral blood draw of around 120 mL on average was collected from each donor into heparinised tubes. Using a panel that included CD45RO, CCR7, CD25, CD127, CD95 and CD27, naive, central memory, regulatory and stem cell-like memory CD4+ T cells were sorted on a BD FACSAria II. A purity above 95% was achieved for all sorted populations. Right away, PBMCs were isolated by Lymphoprep density gradient centrifugation and were stained directly, with no culture step. To minimize batch effects, samples were stained and sorted in pairs, one healthy donor with one patient per experiment. A note on this clone: Its binding antigen is unknown. Base quality data are lacking; no much larger clone is found one base away.

The entire amount of isolated RNA was reverse transcribed using the High Capacity cDNA Reverse Transcription Kit, so the sequenced TCRB transcripts were expressed ones. Deep immunoSEQ sequencing was performed on naive, central memory and regulatory T cell samples, with an average of roughly 3.5 million total reads per sample. Sorted cells were lysed in RLT buffer, and RNA was extracted using DNase-treated RNeasy Micro or Mini kits according to cell number. Each cell subset was processed separately to prevent cross-contamination, with patient and healthy donor samples processed together. The immunoSEQ multiplex PCR was used to amplify TCRB sequences from cDNA, yielding 87-bp fragments that span the CDR3 region. The amplicons were sequenced using the Illumina HiSeq platform. Concerning the study's data processing: Synthetic template baselines were used to correct PCR bias computationally, reads within Hamming distance 2 were collapsed, and singletons that could not be merged were discarded. Reads were aligned against IMGT so that V, D and J genes, CDR3 length and insertions or deletions at six rearrangement sites could be assigned. Within each subset, clonotype counts were normalized to the number of sorted cells before true diversity and Gini coefficients were calculated with the tcR R package. The overlap coefficient, calculated on TCRB nucleotide sequences, was used to quantify repertoire sharing. Out-of-frame TCRB sequences from naive cells were analyzed as a proxy for the pre-selection repertoire. Imported from immuneACCESS, the table was reduced by TCRdb to in-frame sequences with V and J called. These copies leave out some clones; in studies compared against another copy, an unresolved V gene accounts for under half, and the cause of the remainder is not known. V and J calls and clone size are copied from that table; D and trimming were computed from the DNA. Present in this sample are 250,000 or so clones, roughly 70% of which were seen just once. The ten largest clones represent about 0.05% of the sample.

The germline V gene (reference sequence) gives CDR1 as GTSNPN and CDR2 as SVGIG. Spanning cysteine to phenylalanine, the CDR3 consists of 11 amino acids. Only the CDR3 region is kept as DNA, spanning 33 bases read in frame from base 1. V loses 1 base, J loses 6 bases, and the germline ends lie 4 bases apart. This receptor was identified in a man aged 25 to 40 in good health. Sequencing was done on a sample of naive CD4+ T cells from blood. What this sample's cell subset or site label stands for: true naive CD4+ T cells. The chain was built from TRBV30 and TRBJ2-1; the D segment cannot be called with confidence. The nucleotide sequence is TGTGCCTGGAGTGGAACCAATGAGCAGTTCTTC. It translates as CAWSGTNEQFF.